This T cell receptor (beta chain) was captured in a study of CD8+ T cells in alopecia areata listed by TCRdb under 2018. For context, the study as a whole: Skin from C3H/HeJ donors aged 6-12 months with spontaneous alopecia was grafted onto female C3H/HeJ recipients aged about 7-10 weeks. To study T cell clonal expansion in alopecia areata, the researchers applied high-throughput TCRbeta sequencing to both the C3H/HeJ mouse model and human patients. Human TCRbeta sequencing covered scalp tissue and sorted CD4+ and CD8+ peripheral blood T cells from patchy and totalis/universalis alopecia areata patients and healthy controls. Scalp clonality was compared among normal scalp (n=4), patchy alopecia areata scalp (n=8), and alopecia totalis/universalis scalp (n=8). RNA was obtained with the PAXgene miRNA kit for fixed scalp, the miRNeasy kit for PBMCs, and the RNeasy kit for mouse skin. TCRbeta CDR3 regions were amplified by immunoSEQ multiplex PCR using 35 Vbeta forward and 13 Jbeta reverse primers.

The paper as a whole reports these results and caveats: Scalp TCR repertoire analysis is complicated because resident alphabeta T cells in normal human skin are also sequenced, whereas mouse skin is dominated by gammadelta T cells. Lesional scalp, especially in alopecia totalis/universalis, showed higher clonality and more expanded CD8+ clones than normal scalp, suggesting antigenic drive. Shared TCR sequences between patients were less evident than in mice, which may be partly attributable to HLA diversity in the patient population.

As regards this clone: It lacks a known antigen. For this mouse receptor, gene names and germline sequences are murine. The sequenced fragment ends 4 residues before the CDR3 boundary, so the rest is inferred from the germline J gene. Other DNA variants within this sample encode the same CDR3.

A distance of 8 bases separates the germline ends of V and J, which lose 0 bases and 1 base respectively. Including cysteine and phenylalanine, the CDR3 has 15 amino acids. The DNA has 33 bases, all within the CDR3, and is read from base 1. Via the germline V gene (reference sequence), CDR1 is FNHDT and CDR2 SITEND. The library was built by means of the immunoSEQ multiplex PCR assay. RNA was extracted from all samples and reverse transcribed into cDNA, which served as template for TCR sequencing. SuperScript III was used for first-strand cDNA synthesis, primed with a 2:1 mix of oligo-dT and random hexamers. A synthetic immune receptor repertoire was used to measure amplification bias, and any remaining bias was corrected computationally. Sequencing of the libraries was done on Illumina HiSeq using 60 bp reads that spanned the CDR3 and were read from J toward V. In the original analysis: Raw reads were preprocessed to remove errors, and CDR3 was defined by IMGT conventions from the conserved cysteine to phenylalanine. Clonality was computed by normalizing Shannon entropy by log2 of the number of productive unique TCRs and subtracting the result from 1. Whether scalp clones were CD4 or CD8 was inferred by matching scalp TCRbeta sequences against CD4 and CD8 repertoires sorted from blood. TCRdb limited this immuneACCESS table to in-frame rearrangements with V and J called. A share of clones is missing; checked studies link under half to unresolved V genes, and the rest is unexplained. V and J calls and clone size are those listed in that table; D and trimming were worked out from the DNA. The table for this sample lists roughly 260,000 clones, none of them counted only once. Of the sample, about 1.2% falls within the top ten clones.

Pooled mouse cutaneous lymph node cells were stained for CD4, CD8alpha, NKG2D, NKG2ACE and other markers, then sorted on a BD Influx. The sample comprised CD4+ T cells sorted from a lymph node. The clonotype comes from a C3H/HeJ mouse with alopecia areata. The mouse line in question has MHC haplotype H2-k. The V and J genes are TRBV19 and TRBJ2-1, and the D gene may be TRBD1, 5 bases matching. The part of the CDR3 DNA that was read is TGTGCCAGCAGTATAGCAGGGCAAAACTATGCT. Translated, it reads CASSIAGQNYA. The full CDR3 protein reads CASSIAGQNYAEQFF.